This T cell receptor beta chain was found in a study of response to subunit inactivated influenza vaccine. Germline-derived CDR1 and CDR2 are MNHNS and SASEGT. CDR3 length equals 14 residues. Unmatched junction bases numbered 6, after V lost 6 bases and J lost 8 bases. TCRdb reprocessed the RT-PCR reads via MiXCR and lists one record per CDR3 protein. This sample has fewer than 800,000 distinct CDR3 sequences; roughly 14% occur once, and the top ten carry around a tenth. Whole-study results and caveats: The authors suggested that few new T cells are recruited per seasonal influenza vaccination.

Of note for this clonotype: Antigen: not known.

The TCR was taken from a man in his forties or fifties who received an inactivated influenza vaccine. The input for sequencing was PBMCs from blood, taken 12 days after vaccination. This rearrangement joins TRBV6-1 to TRBJ2-1; 11 nucleotides align to TRBD1. CDR3 DNA: TGTGCCAGCAGCCCCGGACAGGGGGCTCATGAGCAGTTCTTC. Translated, it gives CASSPGQGAHEQFF.